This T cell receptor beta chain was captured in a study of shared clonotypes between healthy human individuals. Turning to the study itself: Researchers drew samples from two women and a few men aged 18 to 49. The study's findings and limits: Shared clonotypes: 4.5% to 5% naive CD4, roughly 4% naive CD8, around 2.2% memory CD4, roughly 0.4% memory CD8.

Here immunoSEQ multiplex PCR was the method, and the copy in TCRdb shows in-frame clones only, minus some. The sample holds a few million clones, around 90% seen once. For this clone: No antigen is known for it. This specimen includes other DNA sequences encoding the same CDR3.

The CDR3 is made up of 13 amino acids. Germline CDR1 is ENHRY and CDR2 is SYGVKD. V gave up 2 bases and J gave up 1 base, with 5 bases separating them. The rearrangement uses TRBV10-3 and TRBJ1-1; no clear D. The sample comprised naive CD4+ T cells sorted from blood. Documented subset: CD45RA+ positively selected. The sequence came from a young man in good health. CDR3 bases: TGTGCCATCAGTGAGGAGGAGAACACTGAAGCTTTCTTT. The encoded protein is CAISEEENTEAFF.